Each of the 7 T cell receptor beta chains below was sequenced from the same sample in a study of cytomegalovirus exposure and HLA in healthy donors. With 60 Vbeta and 13 Jbeta primers, the PCR was carried out. The protocol was immunoSEQ multiplex PCR, while the TCRdb copy is restricted to in-frame clones and leaves out a portion. The table records approximately 110,000 clones, about three quarters of them present only once. The sequencing input was PBMCs. All receptors come from a woman aged 35 to 49 in good health and CMV-seropositive.

The chain couples TRBV10-3 to TRBJ1-2; 7 bases align to TRBD1. CDR1 and CDR2 from the germline V gene are ENHRY and SYGVKD. The CDR3 consists of 12 residues. The V and J ends lost 7 bases and 4 bases, in that order; junction bases with no gene match: 3. The CDR3, as DNA: TGTGCCATCACTCAGGGGGGCTATGGCTACACCTTC. Its translation: CAITQGGYGYTF.

CDR3 bases: TGTGCCAGTAGTATAGTCGAAGGAGCCTACGAGCAGTACTTC. Its translation is CASSIVEGAYEQYF. The chain has TRBV19 and TRBJ2-7; no clear D gene. The V gene lost 1 base and the J gene lost 2 bases, with 9 bases spanning the gap. Germline CDR1 LNHDA, CDR2 SQIVND (reference sequence). This CDR3 region has 14 residues.

The V and J genes are TRBV2 and TRBJ1-5; D gene uncertain. V lost 7 bases and J lost 4, with 8 bases in between. Germline CDR1 SNHLY, CDR2 FYNNEI. The CDR3 runs to 12 residues. The CDR3 protein is CASNRVNQPQHF. CDR3 DNA: TGTGCCAGCAATCGGGTAAATCAGCCCCAGCATTTT.

This chain links TRBV10-3 with TRBJ1-2; weak D call: TRBD1 (6 bases). The CDR3 is made up of 14 amino acids. Per the germline V gene, CDR1 is ENHRY and CDR2 is SYGVKD. Trimming cost V 9 bases and J 3 bases, with 17 bases left between them. CDR3 sequence (DNA): TGTGCCATGCAGAGTGGGGGCGTCGACTATGGCTACACCTTC. Encoded protein: CAMQSGGVDYGYTF.

A few counts support this clone. V usage is TRBV4-1 and J usage is TRBJ1-2, with TRBD1 matching over 7 bases. Germline CDR1 MGHRA, CDR2 YSYEKL. The CDR3 extends over 15 amino acids. The junction had 9 bases not matched to a gene; V was cut back by 0 bases and J by 8 bases. DNA of the CDR3: TGCGCCAGCAGCCAAGATTTGGGGCAGGGGGAAGGCTACACCTTC. Its protein product is CASSQDLGQGEGYTF.

V is TRBV5-4 and J is TRBJ1-2; 8 bases are a match to TRBD1. V shed 3 bases and J 6 bases; nucleotides not matched to a gene: 4. The germline V gene has CDR1 SGHNT and CDR2 YYREEE (reference sequence). The length of the CDR3 is 13 residues. CDR3 sequence: CASSWGQDDGYTF. The CDR3 DNA sequence: TGTGCCAGCAGCTGGGGACAGGATGATGGCTACACCTTC.

The gene calls are TRBV7-2 and TRBJ1-2, with a possible D match to TRBD1 (5 bases). V lost 2 bases and J 7 bases, leaving 11 bases between the germline ends. The CDR3 runs 13 residues. CDR1 is SGHTA and CDR2 is FQGNSA in the germline V gene. The CDR3, as DNA: TGTGCCAGCAGCTTACAGGGTAACCTTGGCTACACCTTC. It yields the protein CASSLQGNLGYTF.